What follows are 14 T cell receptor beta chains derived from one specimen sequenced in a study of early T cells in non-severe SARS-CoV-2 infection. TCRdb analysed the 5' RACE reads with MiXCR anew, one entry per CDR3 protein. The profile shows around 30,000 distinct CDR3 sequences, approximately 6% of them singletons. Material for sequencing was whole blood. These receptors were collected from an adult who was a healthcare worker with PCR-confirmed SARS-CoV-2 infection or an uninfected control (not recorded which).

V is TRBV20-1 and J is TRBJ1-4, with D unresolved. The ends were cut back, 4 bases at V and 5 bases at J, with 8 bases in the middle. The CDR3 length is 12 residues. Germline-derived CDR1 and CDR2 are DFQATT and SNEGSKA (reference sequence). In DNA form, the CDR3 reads TGCAGTGCTAAATCGGGGAATGAAAAACTGTTTTTT. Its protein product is CSAKSGNEKLFF.

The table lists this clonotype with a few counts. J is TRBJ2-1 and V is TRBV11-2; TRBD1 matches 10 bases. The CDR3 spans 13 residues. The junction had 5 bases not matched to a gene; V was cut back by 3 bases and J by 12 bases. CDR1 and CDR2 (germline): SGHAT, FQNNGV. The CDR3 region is CASSFVGQGPQFF. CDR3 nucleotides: TGTGCCAGCAGCTTCGTGGGACAGGGGCCGCAGTTCTTC.

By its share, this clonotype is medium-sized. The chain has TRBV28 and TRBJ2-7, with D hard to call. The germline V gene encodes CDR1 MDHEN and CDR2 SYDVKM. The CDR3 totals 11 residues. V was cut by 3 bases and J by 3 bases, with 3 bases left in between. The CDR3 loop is CASSFLYEQYF. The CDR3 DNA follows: TGTGCCAGCAGTTTTCTCTACGAGCAGTACTTC.

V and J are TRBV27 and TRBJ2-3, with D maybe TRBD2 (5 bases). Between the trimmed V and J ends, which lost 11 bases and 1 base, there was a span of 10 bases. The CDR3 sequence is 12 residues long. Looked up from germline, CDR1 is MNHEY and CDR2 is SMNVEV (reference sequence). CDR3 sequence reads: CAAGVGTDTQYF. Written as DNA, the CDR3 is TGTGCCGCCGGGGTAGGCACAGATACGCAGTATTTT.

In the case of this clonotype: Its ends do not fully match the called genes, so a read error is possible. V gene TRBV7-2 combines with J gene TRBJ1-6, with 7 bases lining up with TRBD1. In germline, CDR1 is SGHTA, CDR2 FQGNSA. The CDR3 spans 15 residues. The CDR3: CAGSARQGLNSPLHF. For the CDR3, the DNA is TGTGCCGGCAGCGCGAGACAGGGTCTTAATTCACCCCTCCACTTT.

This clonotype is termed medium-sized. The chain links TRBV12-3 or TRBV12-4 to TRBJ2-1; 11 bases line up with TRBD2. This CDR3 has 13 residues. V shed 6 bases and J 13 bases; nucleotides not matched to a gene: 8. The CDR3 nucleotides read TGTGCCAGCAGACCGGGACTAGCGGATTTACAGTTCTTC. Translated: CASRPGLADLQFF.

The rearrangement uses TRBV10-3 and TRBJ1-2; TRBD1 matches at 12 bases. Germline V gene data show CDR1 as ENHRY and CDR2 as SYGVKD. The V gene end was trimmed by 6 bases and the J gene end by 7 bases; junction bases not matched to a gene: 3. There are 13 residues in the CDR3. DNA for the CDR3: TGTGCCATCAGGGGACAGGGGGCGTCTGGCTACACCTTC. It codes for CAIRGQGASGYTF.

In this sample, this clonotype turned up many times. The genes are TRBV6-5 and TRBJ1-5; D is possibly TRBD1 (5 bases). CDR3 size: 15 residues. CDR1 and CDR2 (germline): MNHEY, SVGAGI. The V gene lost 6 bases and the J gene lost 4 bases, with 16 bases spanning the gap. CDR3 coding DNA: TGTGCCAGCAGCCGGGGGGTCGATGGGAATCAGCCCCAGCATTTT. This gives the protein CASSRGVDGNQPQHF.

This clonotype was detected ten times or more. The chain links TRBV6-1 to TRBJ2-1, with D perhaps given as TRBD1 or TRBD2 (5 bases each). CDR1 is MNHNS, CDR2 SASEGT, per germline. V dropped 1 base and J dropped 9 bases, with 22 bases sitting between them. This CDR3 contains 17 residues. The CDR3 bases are TGTGCCAGCAGTGAAGGTCACTGGGGGATAGGTTTGAGTGAGCAGTTCTTC. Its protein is CASSEGHWGIGLSEQFF.

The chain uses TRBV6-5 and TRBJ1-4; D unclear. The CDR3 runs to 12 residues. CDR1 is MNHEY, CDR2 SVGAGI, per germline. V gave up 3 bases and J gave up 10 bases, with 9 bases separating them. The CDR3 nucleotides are TGTGCCAGCAGTTATGGTGGAGGAAAACTGTTTTTT. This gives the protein CASSYGGGKLFF.

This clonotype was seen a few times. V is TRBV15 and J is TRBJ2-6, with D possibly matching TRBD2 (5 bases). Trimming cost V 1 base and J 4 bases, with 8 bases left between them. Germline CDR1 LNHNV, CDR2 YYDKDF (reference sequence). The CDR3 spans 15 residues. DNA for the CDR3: TGTGCCACCAGCAGAGTAGCGTTCGGGGCCAACGTCCTGACTTTC. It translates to CATSRVAFGANVLTF.

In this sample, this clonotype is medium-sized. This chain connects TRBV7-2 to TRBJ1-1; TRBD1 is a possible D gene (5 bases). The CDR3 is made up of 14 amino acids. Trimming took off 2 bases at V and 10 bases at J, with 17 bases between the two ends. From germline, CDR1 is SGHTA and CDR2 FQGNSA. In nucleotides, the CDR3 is TGTGCCAGCAGCTTAACAGGCCCATATTCTACAGCTTTCTTT. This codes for CASSLTGPYSTAFF.

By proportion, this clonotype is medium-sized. This CDR3 is CSALAGPSLETQYF. CDR3 nucleotides: TGCAGTGCCCTCGCGGGACCGAGTTTGGAGACCCAGTACTTC. V is TRBV20-1 and J is TRBJ2-5, with D possibly matching TRBD2 (6 bases). In germline, CDR1 is DFQATT, CDR2 SNEGSKA (reference sequence). The CDR3 has 14 residues. V lost 6 bases and J lost 5, with 19 bases in between.

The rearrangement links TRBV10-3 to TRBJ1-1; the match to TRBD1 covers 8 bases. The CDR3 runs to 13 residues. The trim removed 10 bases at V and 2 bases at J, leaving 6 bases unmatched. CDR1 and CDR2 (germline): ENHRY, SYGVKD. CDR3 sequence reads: CATRTGFNTEAFF. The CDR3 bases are TGTGCCACCCGGACAGGGTTTAACACTGAAGCTTTCTTT.